The rows below give T cell receptor beta chains drawn from one sample of a study of T cell responses to AZD1222 COVID-19 vaccine. The protocol was immunoSEQ multiplex PCR, while the TCRdb copy is restricted to in-frame clones and leaves out a portion. Among 150,000 to 200,000 clones listed, 85% to 90% were seen once. This material consisted of peripheral blood, taken on day 0 of MenACWY control vaccination. The origin of the receptors is an adult in good health. Each CDR3 is given with its conserved first and last residue. The D gene is left open where the match is weak. The listing skips clone size in some rows; elsewhere it reads once, few, many or a size class.

D,V,size,J,CDR3,DNA
NA,TRBV7-9,NA,TRBJ2-3,CAAPEISGTDTQYF,TGTGCCGCGCCAGAGATTAGCGGCACAGATACGCAGTATTTT
TRBD1,TRBV28,NA,TRBJ2-5,CASSSFRGQETQYF,TGTGCCAGCAGTTCCTTCAGGGGGCAAGAGACCCAGTACTTC
NA,TRBV3-1/TRBV3-2,NA,TRBJ1-5,CASSLSTNRGNQPQHF,TGTGCCAGCAGCCTCTCGACAAACAGGGGCAATCAGCCCCAGCATTTT
TRBD2,TRBV2,NA,TRBJ2-5,CASSPRLAGKETQYF,TGTGCCAGCAGTCCTAGACTAGCGGGGAAAGAGACCCAGTACTTC
TRBD1,TRBV28,NA,TRBJ2-7,CASSTGDYEQYF,TGTGCCAGCAGTACAGGGGACTACGAGCAGTACTTC
TRBD1,TRBV30,NA,TRBJ1-1,CAWKRQGPTWTEAFF,TGTGCCTGGAAGCGACAGGGTCCTACCTGGACTGAAGCTTTCTTT
NA,TRBV28,NA,TRBJ1-5,CASSPYRDKRGIHSNQPQHF,TGTGCCAGCAGCCCTTACCGGGACAAAAGAGGTATTCATAGCAATCAGCCCCAGCATTTT
NA,TRBV3-1/TRBV3-2,NA,TRBJ2-7,CASSHGRYEQYF,TGTGCCAGCAGCCATGGGCGTTACGAGCAGTACTTC
NA,TRBV10-3,few,TRBJ2-7,CAISETGPSSYEQYF,TGTGCCATCAGTGAGACAGGGCCATCTTCCTACGAGCAGTACTTC
NA,TRBV11-1,NA,TRBJ1-1,CASSPRRVQIEAFF,TGTGCCAGCAGCCCCCGCAGGGTACAGATTGAAGCTTTCTTT
TRBD1,TRBV28,few,TRBJ1-5,CASTGTVQQPQHF,TGTGCCAGCACCGGGACAGTTCAGCAGCCCCAGCATTTT
NA,TRBV15,few,TRBJ2-2,CATSTNTGELFF,TGTGCCACCAGCACGAACACCGGGGAGCTGTTTTTT
NA,TRBV5-1,NA,TRBJ2-5,CASSLAIGTLLQETQYF,TGCGCCAGCAGCTTGGCCATTGGGACACTGCTACAAGAGACCCAGTACTTC
TRBD1,TRBV20-1,NA,TRBJ2-3,CSASSRGGATDTQYF,TGCAGTGCTAGTTCCCGAGGGGGCGCAACAGATACGCAGTATTTT
TRBD1,TRBV3-1/TRBV3-2,NA,TRBJ1-1,CASSPSETGGLTEAFF,TGTGCCAGCAGCCCTTCCGAGACAGGGGGTCTCACTGAAGCTTTCTTT
TRBD2,TRBV2,NA,TRBJ2-3,CASSSRTSGGLTYTDTQYF,TGTGCCAGCAGTTCCCGGACTAGCGGGGGGCTCACTTACACAGATACGCAGTATTTT
TRBD2,TRBV2,NA,TRBJ2-7,CASSQLAGGHEQYF,TGTGCCAGCAGTCAACTAGCGGGGGGCCACGAGCAGTACTTC
TRBD2,TRBV5-5,NA,TRBJ2-1,CASSPPLAGRYNEQFF,TGTGCCAGCAGCCCGCCCCTAGCGGGAAGATACAATGAGCAGTTCTTC
NA,TRBV28,once,TRBJ1-1,CASNDPGNTEAFF,TGTGCCAGCAACGACCCCGGGAACACTGAAGCTTTCTTT
TRBD1,TRBV11-2,few,TRBJ1-1,CASSGQGDTEAFF,TGTGCCAGCAGCGGACAGGGAGACACTGAAGCTTTCTTT
TRBD2,TRBV3-1/TRBV3-2,NA,TRBJ2-3,CASSLLGAGGTDTQYF,TGTGCCAGCAGCCTTCTCGGAGCGGGGGGCACAGATACGCAGTATTTT
TRBD1,TRBV13,NA,TRBJ2-7,CASSSSGTGAHEQYF,TGTGCCAGCAGCTCAAGCGGGACAGGGGCACACGAGCAGTACTTC
TRBD1,TRBV18,NA,TRBJ1-3,CASSSDRAPGNTIYF,TGTGCCAGCTCATCAGACAGGGCCCCCGGAAACACCATATATTTT
TRBD1,TRBV6-5,NA,TRBJ2-1,CASSYSRDRGHEQFF,TGTGCCAGCAGTTACTCCCGGGACAGGGGTCATGAGCAGTTCTTC
NA,TRBV29-1,NA,TRBJ1-2,CSVEGGVPNYGYTF,TGCAGCGTTGAAGGCGGAGTACCTAACTATGGCTACACCTTC
NA,TRBV27,NA,TRBJ1-4,CASSQPRQANEKLFF,TGTGCCAGCAGTCAACCCCGTCAGGCCAATGAAAAACTGTTTTTT
NA,TRBV5-1,few,TRBJ2-2,CASSLANTGELFF,TGCGCCAGCAGCTTGGCGAACACCGGGGAGCTGTTTTTT
NA,TRBV27,NA,TRBJ2-4,CASSPSRGMAKNIQYF,TGTGCCAGCAGTCCTAGTCGGGGGATGGCCAAAAACATTCAGTACTTC
TRBD1,TRBV7-3,NA,TRBJ2-3,CASSRPGQGVGTDTQYF,TGTGCCAGCAGCAGACCGGGACAGGGGGTTGGAACAGATACGCAGTATTTT
TRBD1,TRBV5-5,NA,TRBJ2-7,CASRDGTALGVEQYF,TGTGCCAGCAGGGATGGGACAGCCCTCGGGGTAGAGCAGTACTTC
TRBD2,TRBV3-1/TRBV3-2,NA,TRBJ2-7,CASSQGSGRTYEQYF,TGTGCCAGCAGCCAGGGTAGCGGGAGGACCTACGAGCAGTACTTC
TRBD1,TRBV28,NA,TRBJ1-2,CASSYGTAQLYGYTF,TGTGCCAGCAGTTACGGGACAGCACAACTCTATGGCTACACCTTC
NA,TRBV7-9,once,TRBJ1-2,CASSSPRYGSGYTF,TGTGCCAGCAGCTCCCCGCGTTACGGCTCTGGCTACACCTTC
NA,TRBV28,NA,TRBJ1-2,CASSPLPTGRGYGYTF,TGTGCCAGCAGTCCCCTCCCGACAGGTAGGGGGTATGGCTACACCTTC
NA,TRBV5-5,NA,TRBJ1-2,CASSLQTGANYGYTF,TGTGCCAGCAGCCTTCAGACAGGAGCTAACTATGGCTACACCTTC
NA,TRBV19,NA,TRBJ1-5,CASSSGQQGGNQPQHF,TGTGCCAGTAGTAGCGGTCAGCAAGGGGGCAATCAGCCCCAGCATTTT